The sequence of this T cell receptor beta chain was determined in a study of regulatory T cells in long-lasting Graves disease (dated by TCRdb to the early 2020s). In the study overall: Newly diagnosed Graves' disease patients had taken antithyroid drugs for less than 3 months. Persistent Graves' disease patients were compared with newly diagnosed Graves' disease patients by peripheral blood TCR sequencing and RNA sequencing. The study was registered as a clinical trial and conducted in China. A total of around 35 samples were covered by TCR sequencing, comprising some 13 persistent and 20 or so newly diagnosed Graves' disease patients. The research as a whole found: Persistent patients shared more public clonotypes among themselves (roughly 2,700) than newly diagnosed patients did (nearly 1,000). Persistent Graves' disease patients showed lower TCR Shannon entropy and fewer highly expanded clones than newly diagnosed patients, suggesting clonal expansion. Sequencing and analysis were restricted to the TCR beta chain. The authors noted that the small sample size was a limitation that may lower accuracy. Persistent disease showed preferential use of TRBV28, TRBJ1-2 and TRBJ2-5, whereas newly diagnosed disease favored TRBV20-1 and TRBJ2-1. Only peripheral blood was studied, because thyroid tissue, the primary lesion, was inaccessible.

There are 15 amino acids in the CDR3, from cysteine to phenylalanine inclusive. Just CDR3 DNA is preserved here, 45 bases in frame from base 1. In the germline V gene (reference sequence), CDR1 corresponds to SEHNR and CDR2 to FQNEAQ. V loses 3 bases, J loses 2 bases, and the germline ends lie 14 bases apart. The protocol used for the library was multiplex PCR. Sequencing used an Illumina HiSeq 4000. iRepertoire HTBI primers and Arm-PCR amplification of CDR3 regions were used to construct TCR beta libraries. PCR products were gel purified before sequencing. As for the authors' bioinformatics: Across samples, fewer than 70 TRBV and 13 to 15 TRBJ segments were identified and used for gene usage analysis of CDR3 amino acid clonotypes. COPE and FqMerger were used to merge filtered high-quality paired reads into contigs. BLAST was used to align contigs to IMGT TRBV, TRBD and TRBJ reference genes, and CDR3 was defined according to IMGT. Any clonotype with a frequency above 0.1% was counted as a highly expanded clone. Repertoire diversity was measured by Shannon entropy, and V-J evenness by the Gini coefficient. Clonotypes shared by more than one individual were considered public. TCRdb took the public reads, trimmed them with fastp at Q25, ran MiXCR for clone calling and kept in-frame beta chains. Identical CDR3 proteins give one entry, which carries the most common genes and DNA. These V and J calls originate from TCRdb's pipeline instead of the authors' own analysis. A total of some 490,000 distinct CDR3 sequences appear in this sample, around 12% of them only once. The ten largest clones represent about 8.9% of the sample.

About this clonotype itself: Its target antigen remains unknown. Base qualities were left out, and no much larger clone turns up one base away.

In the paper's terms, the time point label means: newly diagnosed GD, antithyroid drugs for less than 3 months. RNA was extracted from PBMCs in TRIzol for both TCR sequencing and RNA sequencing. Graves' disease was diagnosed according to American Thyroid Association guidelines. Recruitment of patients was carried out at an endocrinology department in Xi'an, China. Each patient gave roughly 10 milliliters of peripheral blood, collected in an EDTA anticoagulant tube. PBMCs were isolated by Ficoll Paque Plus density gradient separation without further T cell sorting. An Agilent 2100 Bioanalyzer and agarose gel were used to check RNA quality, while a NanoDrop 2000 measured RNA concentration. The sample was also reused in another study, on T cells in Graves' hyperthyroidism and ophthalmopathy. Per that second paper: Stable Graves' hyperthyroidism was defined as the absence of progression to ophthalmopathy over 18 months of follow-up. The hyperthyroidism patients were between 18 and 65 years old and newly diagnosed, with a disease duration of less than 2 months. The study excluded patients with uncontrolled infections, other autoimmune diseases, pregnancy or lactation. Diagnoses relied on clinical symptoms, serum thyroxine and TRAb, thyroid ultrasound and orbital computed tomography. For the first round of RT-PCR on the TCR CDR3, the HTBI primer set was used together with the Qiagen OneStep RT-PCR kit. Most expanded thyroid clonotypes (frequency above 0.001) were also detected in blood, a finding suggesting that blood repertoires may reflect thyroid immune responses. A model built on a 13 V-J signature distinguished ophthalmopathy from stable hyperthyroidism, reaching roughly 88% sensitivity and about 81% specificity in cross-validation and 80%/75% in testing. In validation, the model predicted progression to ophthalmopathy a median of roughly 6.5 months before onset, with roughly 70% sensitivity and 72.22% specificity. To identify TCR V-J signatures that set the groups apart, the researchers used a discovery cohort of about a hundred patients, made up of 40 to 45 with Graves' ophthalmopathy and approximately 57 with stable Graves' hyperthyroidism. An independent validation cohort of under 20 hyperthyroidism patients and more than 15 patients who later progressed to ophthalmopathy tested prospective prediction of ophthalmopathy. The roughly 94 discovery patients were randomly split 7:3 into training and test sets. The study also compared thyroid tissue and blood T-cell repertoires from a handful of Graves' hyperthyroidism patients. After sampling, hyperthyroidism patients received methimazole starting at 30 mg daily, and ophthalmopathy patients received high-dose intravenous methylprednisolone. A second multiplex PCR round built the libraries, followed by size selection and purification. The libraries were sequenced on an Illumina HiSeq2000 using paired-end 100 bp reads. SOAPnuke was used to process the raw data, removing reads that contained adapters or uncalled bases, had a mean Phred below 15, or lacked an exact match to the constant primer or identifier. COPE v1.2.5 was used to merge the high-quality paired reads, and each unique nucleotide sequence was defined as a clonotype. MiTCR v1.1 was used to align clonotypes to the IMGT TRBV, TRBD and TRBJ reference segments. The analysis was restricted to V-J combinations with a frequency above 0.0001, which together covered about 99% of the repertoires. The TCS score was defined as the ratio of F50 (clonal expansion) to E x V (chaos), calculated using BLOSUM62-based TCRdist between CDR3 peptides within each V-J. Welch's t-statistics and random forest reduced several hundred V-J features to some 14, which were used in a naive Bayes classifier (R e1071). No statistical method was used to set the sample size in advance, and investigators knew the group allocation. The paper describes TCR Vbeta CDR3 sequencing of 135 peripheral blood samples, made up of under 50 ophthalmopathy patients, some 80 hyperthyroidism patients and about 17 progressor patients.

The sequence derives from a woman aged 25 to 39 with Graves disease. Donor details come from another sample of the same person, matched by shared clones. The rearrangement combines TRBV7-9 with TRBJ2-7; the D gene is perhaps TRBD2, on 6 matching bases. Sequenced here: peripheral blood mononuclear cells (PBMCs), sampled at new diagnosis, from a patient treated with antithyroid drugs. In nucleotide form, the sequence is TGTGCCAGCAGCTTTCCCGGGACTCGGGCCTACGAGCAGTACTTC. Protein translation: CASSFPGTRAYEQYF.